One and the same sample provided the 27 T cell receptor beta chains below, sequenced in a study of immune evolution from preneoplasia to lung adenocarcinoma. Produced via immunoSEQ multiplex PCR; TCRdb's table is partial and in-frame only. The sample contains over 30,000 clones, 74% of which appear only once. Sequencing was carried out using FFPE invasive lung adenocarcinoma tissue. The receptors stem from a person in their sixties with lung adenocarcinoma.

The rearrangement uses TRBV18 and TRBJ2-2; TRBD1 is a possible D gene (6 bases). Germline CDR1 is KGHSH and CDR2 is LQKENI. The CDR3 runs to 15 residues. Trimming removed 3 bases at V and 1 base at J, with 9 bases between. CDR3 protein: CASSPARGNTGELFF. Here the CDR3 DNA reads TGTGCCAGCTCACCTGCCAGGGGGAACACCGGGGAGCTGTTTTTT.

J is TRBJ2-7 and V is TRBV7-2; no reliable D call. CDR1 is SGHTA, CDR2 FQGNSA, per germline. The CDR3 is 16 residues long. V lost 3 bases, J lost 3 bases, and 18 bases lay in between. The CDR3 nucleotides read TGTGCCAGCAGCTTTCGTGGAAGCGCGCCTGTCTACGAGCAGTACTTC. Protein product: CASSFRGSAPVYEQYF.

The CDR3 spells CASSQGLAGVFSDTQYF. In nucleotides, the CDR3 is TGCGCCAGCAGCCAAGGGCTAGCGGGAGTCTTTTCAGATACGCAGTATTTT. The V gene is TRBV4-1, the J gene TRBJ2-3; 10 bases fit TRBD2. V gave up 1 base and J gave up 4 bases; unmatched junction bases: 8. The germline CDR1 and CDR2 sequences are MGHRA and YSYEKL. This CDR3 spans 17 amino acids.

Of note for this clone: This sample includes further DNA sequences coding for the same CDR3. The V gene is TRBV7-2, the J gene TRBJ1-4; tentatively, D is TRBD1 (6 bases). The CDR3 sequence is 13 residues long. Trimming took 5 bases from V and 8 from J, leaving 12 bases between them. Germline V lookup: CDR1 SGHTA, CDR2 FQGNSA. DNA for the CDR3: TGTGCCAGCAGCCGTTACAGGGACGAAAAACTGTTTTTT. As protein: CASSRYRDEKLFF.

The chain uses TRBV19 and TRBJ2-7; TRBD2 might be the D (6 bases). This CDR3 comprises 13 residues. Germline CDR1 LNHDA, CDR2 SQIVND (reference sequence). V lost 5 bases and J 6 bases, leaving 14 bases between the germline ends. The CDR3 bases are TGTGCCAGTAGTCCGGGACTTCTTACCGAGCAGTACTTC. It codes for CASSPGLLTEQYF. Using reference TRBV19 and TRBJ2-7 for the parts outside the CDR3, the full variable domain is DGGITQSPKYLFRKEGQNVTLSCEQNLNHDAMYWYRQDPGQGLRLIYYSQIVNDFQKGDIAEGYSVSREKKESFPLTVTSAQKNPTAFYLCASSPGLLTEQYFGPGTRLTVT.

To note about this clone: The same CDR3 arises from other DNA sequences in this sample as well. The rearrangement links TRBV18 to TRBJ2-3, with D perhaps TRBD1 (5 bases). CDR3 length: 16 amino acids. CDR1 is KGHSH and CDR2 is LQKENI in the germline V gene. V was pared by 6 bases and J by 0 bases, with 16 bases between. This chain's CDR3 is CASSASSGASTDTQYF. CDR3 nucleotides: TGTGCCAGCTCGGCCTCTAGTGGGGCTAGCACAGATACGCAGTATTTT.

The chain employs TRBV5-1 and TRBJ1-1; D is unclear. CDR1 and CDR2 (germline): SGHRS, YFSETQ. This CDR3 has 13 amino acids. The V end was cut by 4 bases, the J end by 1 base, with 8 bases between. In DNA, the CDR3 is TGCGCCAGCAGCCAAAATCAGAACACTGAAGCTTTCTTT. Its translation: CASSQNQNTEAFF.

This clone was counted once. The chain joins TRBV5-1 to TRBJ2-6; D gene uncertain. Looked up from germline, CDR1 is SGHRS and CDR2 is YFSETQ. The CDR3 extends over 17 amino acids. The V end was cut by 3 bases, the J end by 0 bases, with 13 bases between. This chain's CDR3 is CASSSDPAGSGANVLTF. The CDR3, as DNA: TGCGCCAGCAGCTCAGACCCTGCCGGCTCTGGGGCCAACGTCCTGACTTTC.

Written as DNA, the CDR3 is TGTGCCTGGACGACAGGGTATACTGGAAACACCATATATTTT. This translates into CAWTTGYTGNTIYF. This sequence joins TRBV30 and TRBJ1-3; 7 nucleotides match TRBD1. With V trimmed by 4 bases and J by 2 bases, 5 bases remained unmatched. This CDR3 is 14 amino acids long. Germline values: CDR1 GTSNPN, CDR2 SVGIG (reference sequence).

This clone was detected once. For the CDR3, the DNA is TGTGCCAGCAAGAGGCGGGAAGAGACCCAGTACTTC. Translation: CASKRREETQYF. The V gene is TRBV7-9, the J gene TRBJ2-5, with D possibly matching TRBD2 (5 bases). Germline loops: CDR1 SEHNR, CDR2 FQNEAQ (reference sequence). CDR3 length equals 12 residues. Trimming removed 7 bases from V and 3 bases from J, with 9 bases in between.

The CDR3 DNA sequence: TGTGCCCCGGGACCACCCGCTGGAAACACCATATATTTT. It specifies CAPGPPAGNTIYF. The V gene is TRBV30, the J gene TRBJ1-3; possibly TRBD1 for D (5 bases). Germline CDR1 reads GTSNPN; CDR2 reads SVGIG (reference sequence). The V end was cut by 8 bases, the J end by 2 bases, with 13 bases between. The CDR3 runs to 13 residues.

Here the CDR3 DNA reads TGTGCCAGCAGCTTCTCACTCCCGATTTCCTACAATGAGCAGTTCTTC. This codes for CASSFSLPISYNEQFF. The V gene is TRBV11-2, the J gene TRBJ2-1; D unresolved. The CDR3 loop spans 16 amino acids. Trimming stripped 3 bases from V and 1 base from J, with 13 bases between. CDR1 and CDR2 (germline): SGHAT, FQNNGV.

The V and J genes are TRBV30 and TRBJ2-2, with D maybe TRBD2 (6 bases). The CDR3 extends over 15 amino acids. The germline CDR1 and CDR2 sequences are GTSNPN and SVGIG (reference sequence). V gave up 1 base and J gave up 6 bases, with 15 bases separating them. CDR3 nucleotides: TGTGCCTGGAGTGAGGGACTCACTGGCCCCGGGGAGCTGTTTTTT. Translated: CAWSEGLTGPGELFF.

This chain links TRBV5-1 with TRBJ2-7; D unresolved. V was cut by 5 bases and J by 3 bases, with 6 bases left in between. The CDR3 length is 11 residues. The germline V gene has CDR1 SGHRS and CDR2 YFSETQ. Here the CDR3 reads CASRSIYEQYF. As DNA, the CDR3 is TGCGCCAGCAGGTCCATCTACGAGCAGTACTTC.

About this clone itself: An end of the junction differs from the germline gene, which may be a read error. The chain is built from TRBV7-7 and TRBJ1-2; TRBD1 aligns across 7 bases. Per germline, CDR1 SSHAT and CDR2 FNYEAQ (reference sequence). The CDR3 has 17 amino acids. The CDR3 is CASSFRQGYGSREGYTF. The CDR3, as DNA: TGTGCTAGCAGCTTCCGACAGGGTTATGGGTCAAGGGAAGGCTACACCTTC.

This clone was detected only a few times. The chain employs TRBV7-2 and TRBJ1-5; TRBD1 aligns across 7 bases. The V segment lost 3 bases and the J segment 2 bases; nucleotides outside the gene matches: 4. Germline CDR1 and CDR2: SGHTA and FQGNSA. This CDR3 is built from 15 residues. CDR3 sequence (DNA): TGTGCCAGCAGCTTTAGGGACAGAGGCAATCAGCCCCAGCATTTT. It is translated as CASSFRDRGNQPQHF. Variable domain in full (rest from reference TRBV7-2 and TRBJ1-5): GAGVSQSPSNKVTEKGKDVELRCDPISGHTALYWYRQSLGQGLEFLIYFQGNSAPDKSGLPSDRFSAERTGGSVSTLTIQRTQQEDSAVYLCASSFRDRGNQPQHFGDGTRLSIL.

The V and J genes are TRBV5-1 and TRBJ2-1, with TRBD1 identical over 8 bases. The CDR3 runs 14 residues. Germline V CDR1 and CDR2: SGHRS, YFSETQ. V shed 4 bases, J shed 5 bases, and the junction held 5 bases outside the gene matches. For the CDR3, the DNA is TGCGCCAGCAGCGCGGGACAGGTTGACAATGAGCAGTTCTTC. It is translated as CASSAGQVDNEQFF.

The chain links TRBV7-3 to TRBJ2-3; 7 nucleotides line up with TRBD2. V was pared by 2 bases and J by 0 bases, with 5 bases of the junction left unmatched. This CDR3 has 16 residues. Looked up from germline, CDR1 is SGHTA and CDR2 is FQGTGA. The CDR3 here is CASSLVMGGSTDTQYF. The CDR3 DNA sequence: TGTGCCAGCAGCTTAGTAATGGGGGGGAGCACAGATACGCAGTATTTT.

Only one count was recorded for this clone. The chain employs TRBV11-2 and TRBJ2-1; 9 nucleotides agree with TRBD2. CDR3 length equals 16 residues. V was pared by 5 bases and J by 5 bases, with 10 bases of the junction left unmatched. Germline V CDR1 and CDR2: SGHAT, FQNNGV. The CDR3, as DNA: TGTGCCAGCAGCCAGACTCCGGGACTAGCCAACAATGAGCAGTTCTTC. Translation: CASSQTPGLANNEQFF.

This chain connects TRBV5-4 to TRBJ2-2; D is unresolved. The CDR3 length is 16 residues. Germline V lookup: CDR1 SGHNT, CDR2 YYREEE (reference sequence). The V end was cut by 5 bases, the J end by 3 bases, with 17 bases between. The CDR3 DNA reads as TGTGCCAGCAGTACCGCAGGATCAACTCACACCGGGGAGCTGTTTTTT. This gives the protein CASSTAGSTHTGELFF.

This sequence joins TRBV6-1 and TRBJ1-1; weak D call: TRBD1 (5 bases). The CDR3 is made up of 14 amino acids. V lost 5 bases and J lost 2, with 12 bases in between. Germline V gives CDR1 MNHNS, CDR2 SASEGT. DNA of the CDR3: TGTGCCAGCAGTACGACGACAGCTAACACTGAAGCTTTCTTT. Its translation: CASSTTTANTEAFF.

The genes are TRBV5-6 and TRBJ2-7; tentative D call: TRBD2 (5 bases). Trimming pared 1 base from V and 3 bases from J, leaving 14 bases between. The germline gives CDR1 SGHDT, CDR2 YYEEEE. The CDR3 runs 15 residues. CDR3 bases: TGTGCCAGCAGCTTGAATAAGGGAGCCGACTACGAGCAGTACTTC. As protein: CASSLNKGADYEQYF.

The table lists this clone with a count of one. J is TRBJ2-1 and V is TRBV5-1, with D possibly TRBD2 on 6 matching bases. Trimming pared 4 bases from V and 3 bases from J, leaving 23 bases between. The germline V gene has CDR1 SGHRS and CDR2 YFSETQ. The CDR3 length is 18 residues. CDR3 in DNA: TGCGCCAGCAGCCTCAATGGGAGGATGGCTATCTTCTACAATGAGCAGTTCTTC. This encodes CASSLNGRMAIFYNEQFF.

This clone turned up a few times. The V gene is TRBV29-1, the J gene TRBJ2-7, with TRBD2 matching 9 bases. The CDR3 is 15 residues long. The germline gives CDR1 SQVTM, CDR2 ANQGSEA. V dropped 4 bases and J dropped 1; count of bases not matched to a gene: 8. The chain's CDR3 is CSVGTGLANSYEQYF. The CDR3, as DNA: TGCAGCGTTGGAACAGGACTAGCGAATTCCTACGAGCAGTACTTC.

The chain employs TRBV5-1 and TRBJ2-7; 10 positions match TRBD1. J gave up 4 bases and V 7 bases, and 5 bases lay outside the gene matches. CDR3 size: 13 residues. The germline CDR1 and CDR2 sequences are SGHRS and YFSETQ. CDR3 DNA sequence: TGCGCCAGCGGCGGGACAGGGGAATACGAGCAGTACTTC. As protein: CASGGTGEYEQYF.

The chain combines TRBV7-3 with TRBJ2-3; D uncertain. The CDR3 is 13 amino acids. Per the germline V gene, CDR1 is SGHTA and CDR2 is FQGTGA. Trimming left V 2 bases short and J 2 bases short, with 5 bases between. CDR3 in amino acids: CASSLGITDTQYF. The DNA for the CDR3 is TGTGCCAGCAGCTTAGGGATCACAGATACGCAGTATTTT.

The V gene is TRBV6-1, the J gene TRBJ1-5, with D maybe TRBD1 (5 bases). Trimming cost V 2 bases and J 5 bases, with 19 bases left between them. This CDR3 region has 17 residues. CDR1 and CDR2 from the germline V gene are MNHNS and SASEGT. CDR3: CASSEHLWGGFDQPQHF. CDR3 DNA: TGTGCCAGCAGTGAACACCTATGGGGGGGGTTTGATCAGCCCCAGCATTTT.